The next 9 T cell receptor beta chains were all read from a single sample in a study of T-cell memory formation after mild COVID-19 (dated by TCRdb to the early 2020s). Libraries were prepared through 5' RACE. Sequencing was carried out with an Illumina NovaSeq 6000. TCRdb's own reprocessing of the public reads used fastp at Q25 and MiXCR and kept productive beta chains. Every CDR3 protein is listed once, alongside the most common genes and DNA of its rows. This sample lists 450,000 to 650,000 distinct CDR3 sequences; about a fifth were detected once. The ten largest clonotypes hold around 7.7% of the sample. The sequenced material came from PBMCs or a T cell subset sorted from them (not recorded which). The source is an adult woman who had mild COVID-19 (a few samples of this study predate the infection). The sample titles of this study are shuffled in the database, so cell type and time point are left out; the donor was told from shared clones.

This clonotype was counted between two and nine times. The V and J genes are TRBV6-6 and TRBJ2-2, with 7 bases matching TRBD1. V shed 2 bases, J shed 5 bases, and the junction held 2 bases outside the gene matches. CDR3 length equals 14 residues. Germline CDR1 reads MNHNY; CDR2 reads SVGAGI (reference sequence). CDR3 protein: CASSYPDRTGELFF. For the CDR3, the DNA is TGTGCCAGCAGTTACCCGGACAGGACCGGGGAGCTGTTTTTT.

V and J are TRBV6-6 and TRBJ1-2; 8 bases fit TRBD1. This CDR3 has 16 residues. Germline V CDR1 and CDR2: MNHNY, SVGAGI (reference sequence). The trim removed 6 bases at V and 0 bases at J, leaving 9 bases unmatched. CDR3 loop: CASSSNGQGPNYGYTF. CDR3 sequence (DNA): TGTGCCAGCAGCTCAAATGGACAGGGTCCTAACTATGGCTACACCTTC.

The CDR3 protein is CASSLMGRGLQMNTEAFF. The CDR3 DNA reads as TGTGCCAGCAGTTTGATGGGCAGGGGGCTTCAAATGAACACTGAAGCTTTCTTT. The V call is TRBV12-3 or TRBV12-4, the J call TRBJ1-1, with 8 bases aligning to TRBD1. This CDR3 contains 18 residues. With 3 bases clipped from V and 0 bases from J, the junction kept 12 bases outside the gene matches.

This sequence joins TRBV4-1 and TRBJ1-1, with D perhaps matching TRBD1 (6 bases). V gave up 3 bases and J gave up 1 base, with 12 bases separating them. From germline, CDR1 is MGHRA and CDR2 YSYEKL. CDR3 length: 15 amino acids. The CDR3 coding sequence is TGCGCCAGCAGCCAGACAGGCGGGTCGAACACTGAAGCTTTCTTT. It specifies CASSQTGGSNTEAFF.

This clonotype was found many times. The chain carries TRBV7-9 and TRBJ2-7, with D perhaps TRBD1 (5 bases). The germline V and J ends were trimmed by 5 bases and 2 bases, with 13 bases remaining between them. CDR1 and CDR2 from the germline V gene are SEHNR and FQNEAQ (reference sequence). The CDR3 has 14 residues. CDR3 in amino acids: CASSLNRSPYEQYF. The CDR3 DNA is TGTGCCAGCAGCCTCAACAGGAGCCCCTACGAGCAGTACTTC.

The V gene is TRBV4-2, the J gene TRBJ2-7; tentative D call: TRBD2 (5 bases). V lost 0 bases to trimming and J lost 3 bases, with 6 bases between them. The CDR3 runs 13 residues. Germline V lookup: CDR1 LGHNA, CDR2 YNFKEQ. CDR3 in amino acids: CASSQERGYEQYF. CDR3 bases: TGTGCCAGCAGCCAAGAACGGGGCTACGAGCAGTACTTC.

This clonotype was counted only a few times. This rearrangement joins TRBV28 to TRBJ1-2; possibly TRBD1 for D (6 bases). CDR1 and CDR2 (germline): MDHEN, SYDVKM. V lost 6 bases, J lost 0 bases, and 17 bases lay in between. The CDR3 is 16 amino acids. The CDR3 DNA follows: TGTGCCAGCAGCCTCAACTTACAGGGAGCTAACTATGGCTACACCTTC. Amino acids: CASSLNLQGANYGYTF.

The V gene is TRBV14, the J gene TRBJ2-2; D remains unclear. V was pared by 4 bases and J by 5 bases, with 8 bases between. Per germline, CDR1 SGHDN and CDR2 FVKESK. The CDR3 sequence is 13 residues long. In nucleotides, the CDR3 is TGTGCCAGCAGCCCCCTCAGAACCGGGGAGCTGTTTTTT. Protein sequence: CASSPLRTGELFF.

This clonotype came up a few times. The chain is built from TRBV7-9 and TRBJ1-1; 7 bases agree with TRBD1. This CDR3 has 15 residues. V lost 4 bases and J lost 8; bases outside the gene matches: 13. Germline V gives CDR1 SEHNR, CDR2 FQNEAQ (reference sequence). The CDR3 DNA reads as TGTGCCAGCAGCTCAGCTAGGGGGCGTCGGTTGGAAGCTTTCTTT. It is translated as CASSSARGRRLEAFF.